This TCR beta chain is from a study of regulatory T cells in long-lasting Graves disease. Specified time point: newly diagnosed GD, antithyroid drugs for less than 3 months. Generation of the TCR library employed RNA extracted from PBMCs. This clonotype occurred a few times. HTBI primers from iRepertoire and Arm-PCR of CDR3 regions yielded the TCR beta libraries. TCRdb recomputed calls from the multiplex PCR reads with MiXCR, one row per CDR3 protein. The data contain approximately 440,000 distinct CDR3 sequences, around 16% of them singletons. Germline loops: CDR1 MDHEN, CDR2 SYDVKM. With V trimmed by 6 bases and J by 11 bases, 13 bases remained unmatched. The CDR3 is made up of 15 amino acids. These sequences were also reported in another study, on T cells in Graves' hyperthyroidism and ophthalmopathy.

The rearrangement joins TRBV28 to TRBJ1-6, with 7 bases that match TRBD1. Sequenced material: peripheral blood mononuclear cells (PBMCs), taken at new diagnosis, from a patient treated with antithyroid drugs. The sequence came from a man between 35 and 55 years old with Graves disease. The CDR3 spells CASSSTRDRSPPLHF. CDR3 DNA sequence: TGTGCCAGCAGCTCGACACGGGACAGATCCCCACCCCTCCACTTT.